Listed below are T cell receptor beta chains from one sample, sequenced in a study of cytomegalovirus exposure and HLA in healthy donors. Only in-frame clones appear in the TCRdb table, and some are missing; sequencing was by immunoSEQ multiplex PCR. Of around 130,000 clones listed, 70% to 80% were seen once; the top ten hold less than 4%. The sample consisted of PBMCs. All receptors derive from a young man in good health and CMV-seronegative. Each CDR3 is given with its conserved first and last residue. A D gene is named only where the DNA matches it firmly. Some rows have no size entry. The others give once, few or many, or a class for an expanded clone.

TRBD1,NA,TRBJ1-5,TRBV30,CAWRQGSNQPQHF,TGTGCCTGGCGACAGGGTTCCAATCAGCCCCAGCATTTT
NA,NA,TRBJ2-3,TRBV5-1,CASSLGSSTHSDTQYF,TGCGCCAGCAGCTTGGGAAGTTCTACCCACTCAGATACGCAGTATTTT
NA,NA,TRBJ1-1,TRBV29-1,CSVSDRTTEAFF,TGCAGCGTTAGCGACAGAACCACTGAAGCTTTCTTT
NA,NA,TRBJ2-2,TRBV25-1,CASSENTGMNTGELFF,TGTGCCAGCAGTGAAAACACAGGAATGAACACCGGGGAGCTGTTTTTT
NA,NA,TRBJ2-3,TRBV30,CAYKETTDTQYF,TGTGCCTACAAGGAGACCACAGATACGCAGTATTTT
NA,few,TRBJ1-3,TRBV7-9,CASTKITGLAIYF,TGTGCCAGCACCAAGATAACAGGGCTCGCCATATATTTT
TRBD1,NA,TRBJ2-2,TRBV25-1,CASNRQGGTGELFF,TGTGCCAGCAACCGACAGGGTGGCACCGGGGAGCTGTTTTTT
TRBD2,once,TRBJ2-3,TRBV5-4,CTSSLPSGGGTDTQYF,TGTACCAGCAGCTTGCCTAGCGGGGGGGGCACAGATACGCAGTATTTT
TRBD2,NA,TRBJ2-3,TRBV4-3,CASSQEWASGGRDTQYF,TGCGCCAGCAGCCAAGAATGGGCTAGCGGGGGGCGAGATACGCAGTATTTT
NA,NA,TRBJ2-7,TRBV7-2,CASSLEGVVRYEQYF,TGTGCCAGCAGCTTAGAGGGAGTAGTCCGCTACGAGCAGTACTTC
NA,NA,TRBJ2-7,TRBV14,CASSHTGNEQYF,TGTGCCAGCAGCCACACAGGGAACGAGCAGTACTTC
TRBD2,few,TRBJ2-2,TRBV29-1,CSVALAGGFGELFF,TGCAGCGTTGCTCTAGCGGGAGGGTTCGGGGAGCTGTTTTTT
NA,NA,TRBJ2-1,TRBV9,CASSVVGVAYNEQFF,TGTGCCAGCAGCGTAGTAGGAGTGGCCTACAATGAGCAGTTCTTC
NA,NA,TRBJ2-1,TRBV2,CASSPRESSYNEQFF,TGTGCCAGCTCGCCCCGGGAGAGCTCCTACAATGAGCAGTTCTTC
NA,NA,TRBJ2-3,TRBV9,CASSPRPGGNTPTDTQYF,TGTGCCAGCAGCCCCCGCCCCGGCGGCAACACGCCCACAGATACGCAGTATTTT
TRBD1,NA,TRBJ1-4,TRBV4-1,CASSLAGGGEKLFF,TGCGCCAGCAGCCTGGCAGGGGGTGGTGAAAAACTGTTTTTT
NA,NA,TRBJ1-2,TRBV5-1,CASSLFGDGYTF,TGCGCCAGCAGCTTGTTTGGAGATGGCTACACCTTC
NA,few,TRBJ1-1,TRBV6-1,CASSVQGLHEAFF,TGTGCCAGCAGTGTCCAGGGACTCCATGAAGCTTTCTTT
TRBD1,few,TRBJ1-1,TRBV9,CASSVNTGGTEAFF,TGTGCCAGCAGCGTAAACACAGGGGGCACTGAAGCTTTCTTT
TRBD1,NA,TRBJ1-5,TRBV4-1,CASSQGQGAYSNQPQHF,TGCGCCAGCAGCCAAGGACAGGGCGCTTATAGCAATCAGCCCCAGCATTTT
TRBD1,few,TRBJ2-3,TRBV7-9,CASTRGRDSYTDTQYF,TGTGCCAGCACCCGAGGCCGGGACAGCTACACAGATACGCAGTATTTT
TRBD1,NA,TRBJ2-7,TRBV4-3,CASSPSQGAVYEQYF,TGCGCCAGCAGCCCCTCCCAGGGGGCCGTCTACGAGCAGTACTTC
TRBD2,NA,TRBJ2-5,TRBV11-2,CASSLLAGLAGLETQYF,TGTGCCAGCAGCCTACTCGCTGGACTAGCGGGACTAGAGACCCAGTACTTC
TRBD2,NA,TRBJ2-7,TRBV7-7,CASSPLGGRSEQYF,TGTGCTAGCAGCCCCCTGGGCGGGAGGAGTGAGCAGTACTTC
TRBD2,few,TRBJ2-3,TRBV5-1,CASSLGPRLGGTDTQYF,TGCGCCAGCAGCTTGGGTCCTCGGCTCGGGGGGACAGATACGCAGTATTTT
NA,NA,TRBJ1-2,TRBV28,CASSYEGGGYTF,TGTGCCAGCAGTTATGAAGGGGGAGGCTACACCTTC
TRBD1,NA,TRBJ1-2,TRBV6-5,CASSYWGGQGAGGYTF,TGTGCCAGCAGTTACTGGGGGGGACAGGGGGCGGGTGGCTACACCTTC
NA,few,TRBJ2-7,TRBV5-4,CASSFQGVHEQYF,TGTGCCAGCAGCTTCCAGGGTGTCCACGAGCAGTACTTC
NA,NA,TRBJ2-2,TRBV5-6,CATEEGLRSGELFF,TGTGCCACCGAGGAGGGCCTTAGATCCGGGGAGCTGTTTTTT
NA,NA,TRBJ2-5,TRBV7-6,CASSLAGTQRSETQYF,TGTGCCAGCAGCTTAGCCGGGACTCAGCGGTCGGAGACCCAGTACTTC
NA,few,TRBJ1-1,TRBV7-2,CASSLIVTEALF,TGTGCCAGCAGCTTAATCGTCACTGAAGCTTTATTT
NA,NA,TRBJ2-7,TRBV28,CASSLQGIGNEQYF,TGTGCCAGCAGTCTACAGGGCATAGGGAACGAGCAGTACTTC
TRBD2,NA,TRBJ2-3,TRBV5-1,CASFPLAGSSTDTQYF,TGCGCCAGCTTCCCCCTAGCGGGCTCTAGCACAGATACGCAGTATTTT
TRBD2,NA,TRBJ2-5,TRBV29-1,CSVSGSGGLGETQYF,TGCAGCGTCTCGGGAAGCGGGGGCCTAGGGGAGACCCAGTACTTC
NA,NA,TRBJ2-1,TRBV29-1,CSVGQFSSYNEQFF,TGCAGCGTTGGACAGTTCAGCTCCTACAATGAGCAGTTCTTC
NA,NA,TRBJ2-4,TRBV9,CASSPGGAKNIQYF,TGTGCCAGCAGCCCAGGGGGGGCCAAAAACATTCAGTACTTC
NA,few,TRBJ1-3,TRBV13,CASSLIAGNTIYF,TGTGCCAGCAGCTTGATTGCGGGAAACACCATATATTTT